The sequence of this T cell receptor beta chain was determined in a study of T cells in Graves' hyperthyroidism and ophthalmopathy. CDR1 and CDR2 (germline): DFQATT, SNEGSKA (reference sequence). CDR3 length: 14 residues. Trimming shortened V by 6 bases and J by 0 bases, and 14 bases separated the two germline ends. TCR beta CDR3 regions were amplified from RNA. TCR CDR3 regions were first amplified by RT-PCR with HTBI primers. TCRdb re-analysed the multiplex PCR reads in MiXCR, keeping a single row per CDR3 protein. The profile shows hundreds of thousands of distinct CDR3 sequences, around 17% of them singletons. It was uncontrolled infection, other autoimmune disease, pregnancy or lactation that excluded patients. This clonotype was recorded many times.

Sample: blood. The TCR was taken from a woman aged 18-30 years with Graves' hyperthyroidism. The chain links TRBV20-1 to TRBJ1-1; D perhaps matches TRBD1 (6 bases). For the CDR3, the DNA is TGCAGTGCCCCTGAAACAGGGATGAACACTGAAGCTTTCTTT. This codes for CSAPETGMNTEAFF.